The 12 T cell receptor beta chains listed next were all sequenced from one sample in a study of shared clonotypes between healthy human individuals. The method was immunoSEQ multiplex PCR; TCRdb's version includes in-frame clones alone and lacks a portion of them. The sample records about 1.4 million clones, roughly 96% being singletons. The sample taken for sequencing was naive CD4+ T cells sorted from blood. As for subset: CD45RA+ positively selected. The receptors stem from a man younger than 45 in good health.

The J gene is TRBJ2-2, the V gene TRBV4-1, with 11 bases lining up with TRBD2. V dropped 5 bases and J dropped 5; count of bases not matched to a gene: 7. Germline CDR1 and CDR2: MGHRA and YSYEKL. The CDR3 is made up of 16 amino acids. The CDR3 DNA reads TGCGCCAGCAGCTTCAGACTAGCGGGACTTACCGGGGAGCTGTTTTTT. Protein product: CASSFRLAGLTGELFF.

The chain employs TRBV2 and TRBJ2-3; the D is unclear. The germline CDR1 and CDR2 sequences are SNHLY and FYNNEI. The CDR3 spans 12 residues. Trimming pared 0 bases from V and 7 bases from J, leaving 5 bases between. As DNA, the CDR3 is TGTGCCAGCAGTGAAGCGTTCAATACGCAGTATTTT. Its protein product is CASSEAFNTQYF.

The chain employs TRBV10-3 and TRBJ1-2; a possible D gene is TRBD1 (5 bases). V was cut by 9 bases and J by 3 bases, with 14 bases left in between. The CDR3 is made up of 13 amino acids. The V gene's germline CDR1 is ENHRY and CDR2 SYGVKD. Written as DNA, the CDR3 is TGTGCCATTTTTGGGGGAGCTGACTATGGCTACACCTTC. Protein product: CAIFGGADYGYTF.

This clone was seen only once. This chain joins TRBV6-6 and TRBJ1-5, with TRBD1 as a possible D gene (5 bases). The germline V and J ends were trimmed by 7 bases and 6 bases, with 13 bases remaining between them. Germline lookup yields CDR1 MNHNY and CDR2 SVGAGI (reference sequence). This CDR3 region has 13 residues. The CDR3 nucleotides read TGTGCCAGCAACGAGGGGCCTGGTCAGCCCCAGCATTTT. Its translation: CASNEGPGQPQHF.

CDR3 nucleotide sequence: TGTGCCAGCAGCCCTAGTTCCAGCTCCTACGAGCAGTACTTC. Protein: CASSPSSSSYEQYF. The chain employs TRBV9 and TRBJ2-7; D is uncertain. The CDR3 length is 14 residues. Germline loops: CDR1 SGDLS, CDR2 YYNGEE. Trimming stripped 4 bases from V and 0 bases from J, with 11 bases between.

This clone was detected once. The J gene is TRBJ2-7, the V gene TRBV28; 10 positions agree with TRBD2. The V and J ends lost 4 bases and 6 bases, in that order; junction bases with no gene match: 3. Germline CDR1 and CDR2: MDHEN and SYDVKM. This CDR3 is built from 13 residues. The CDR3 DNA follows: TGTGCCAGCAGTTCTAGCGGGAGAGGCGAGCAGTACTTC. It specifies CASSSSGRGEQYF.

The rearrangement links TRBV7-2 to TRBJ2-5; D could derive from TRBD1 or TRBD2 (5 bases each). The V gene's germline CDR1 is SGHTA and CDR2 FQGNSA. Trimming pared 4 bases from V and 5 bases from J, leaving 11 bases between. CDR3 length: 13 amino acids. The chain's CDR3 is CASSSPWGETQYF. The DNA of the CDR3 is TGTGCCAGCAGCTCCCCCTGGGGGGAGACCCAGTACTTC.

The CDR3 protein is CAISASVRQHTGIEQYF. CDR3 DNA sequence: TGTGCCATCAGTGCCTCCGTTAGACAACACACAGGGATCGAGCAGTACTTC. The chain uses TRBV10-3 and TRBJ2-7, with D tentatively TRBD1 (6 bases). Germline lookup yields CDR1 ENHRY and CDR2 SYGVKD. Trimming shortened V by 4 bases and J by 6 bases, and 25 bases separated the two germline ends. The CDR3 spans 17 residues.

V usage is TRBV11-2 and J usage is TRBJ1-1; D unresolved. Trimming took off 1 base at V and 2 bases at J, with 14 bases between the two ends. CDR1 and CDR2 from the germline V gene are SGHAT and FQNNGV. The CDR3 runs to 16 residues. The CDR3 is CASSLGWGRGNTEAFF. CDR3 sequence (DNA): TGTGCCAGCAGCTTAGGATGGGGTCGGGGAAACACTGAAGCTTTCTTT.

The chain links TRBV7-2 to TRBJ1-2, with D unresolved. The ends were cut back, 1 base at V and 8 bases at J, with 11 bases in the middle. CDR1 is SGHTA and CDR2 is FQGNSA in the germline V gene. The CDR3 runs 13 residues. The CDR3 spells CASSLDRVGGYTF. For the CDR3, the DNA is TGTGCCAGCAGCTTAGACCGGGTTGGGGGCTACACCTTC.

The chain recombines TRBV10-3 with TRBJ2-3; TRBD1 aligns across 7 bases. The CDR3 loop spans 15 amino acids. The trim removed 3 bases at V and 2 bases at J, leaving 5 bases unmatched. CDR1 and CDR2 from the germline V gene are ENHRY and SYGVKD. The DNA for the CDR3 is TGTGCCATCAGTGAAAGGCAGGGGGTCACAGATACGCAGTATTTT. Protein product: CAISERQGVTDTQYF.

The chain links TRBV18 to TRBJ2-7; 11 bases fit TRBD2. The V gene end was trimmed by 4 bases and the J gene end by 3 bases; junction bases not matched to a gene: 8. The CDR3 runs 16 residues. From germline, CDR1 is KGHSH and CDR2 LQKENI. The CDR3 coding sequence is TGTGCCAGCTCACTACGCCTTACTAGCGGGAGCTACGAGCAGTACTTC. Translating gives CASSLRLTSGSYEQYF.